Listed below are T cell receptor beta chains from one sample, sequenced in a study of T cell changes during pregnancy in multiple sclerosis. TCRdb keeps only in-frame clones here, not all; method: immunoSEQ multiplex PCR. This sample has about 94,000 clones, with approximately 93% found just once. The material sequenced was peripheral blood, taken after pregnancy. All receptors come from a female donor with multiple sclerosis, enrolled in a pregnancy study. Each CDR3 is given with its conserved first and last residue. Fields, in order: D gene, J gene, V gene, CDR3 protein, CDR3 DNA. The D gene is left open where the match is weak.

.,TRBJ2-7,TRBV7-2,CASSFAGNPDYEQYF,TGTGCCAGCAGCTTCGCGGGTAACCCGGACTACGAGCAGTACTTC
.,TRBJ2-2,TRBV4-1,CASSPRGDKNTGELFF,TGCGCCAGCAGCCCGCGAGGGGACAAAAACACCGGGGAGCTGTTTTTT
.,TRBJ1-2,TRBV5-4,CASSLEAGADYGYTF,TGTGCCAGCAGCTTGGAGGCGGGGGCGGACTATGGCTACACCTTC
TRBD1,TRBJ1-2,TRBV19,CASRPAGTGYGYTF,TGTGCCAGCCGACCGGCCGGGACAGGGTATGGCTACACCTTC
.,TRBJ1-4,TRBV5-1,CASSPPDSEKLFF,TGCGCCAGCAGCCCCCCCGACAGCGAAAAACTGTTTTTT
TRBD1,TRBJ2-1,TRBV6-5,CASSYGQGPYNEQFF,TGTGCCAGCAGTTACGGACAGGGTCCCTACAATGAGCAGTTCTTC
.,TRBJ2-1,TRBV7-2,CASSLVETGANEQFF,TGTGCCAGCAGCTTAGTCGAGACAGGAGCCAATGAGCAGTTCTTC
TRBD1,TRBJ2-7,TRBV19,CASSPGQGPYEQYF,TGTGCCAGTTCCCCGGGACAGGGGCCCTACGAGCAGTACTTC
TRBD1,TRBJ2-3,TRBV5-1,CASTRGDRATDTQYF,TGCGCCAGTACCAGAGGGGACAGGGCGACAGATACGCAGTATTTT
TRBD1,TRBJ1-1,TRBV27,CASSPRQGLTEAFF,TGTGCCAGCAGTCCTAGACAGGGGCTCACTGAAGCTTTCTTT
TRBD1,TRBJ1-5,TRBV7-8,CASSSDYRGSNQPQHF,TGTGCCAGCAGCTCAGACTACAGGGGTAGCAATCAGCCCCAGCATTTT
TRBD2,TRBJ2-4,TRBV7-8,CASSLGSAASGPRTAKNIQYF,TGTGCCAGCAGCTTAGGGAGTGCGGCTAGCGGTCCCCGGACGGCCAAAAACATTCAGTACTTC
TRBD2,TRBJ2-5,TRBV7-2,CASSLGLAGETQYF,TGTGCCAGCAGCTTAGGACTAGCCGGGGAGACCCAGTACTTC
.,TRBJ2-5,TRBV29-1,CSVVLASETQYF,TGCAGCGTGGTACTAGCTTCGGAGACCCAGTACTTC
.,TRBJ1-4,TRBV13,CASREPGGGLFF,TGTGCCAGCAGAGAACCGGGGGGAGGACTGTTTTTT
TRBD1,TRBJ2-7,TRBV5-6,CASSRGTGISYEQYF,TGTGCCAGCAGCCGCGGGACAGGGATCTCCTACGAGCAGTACTTC
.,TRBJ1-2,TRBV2,CASSENRDYGYTF,TGTGCCAGCAGTGAAAACAGGGACTATGGCTACACCTTC
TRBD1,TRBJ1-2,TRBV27,CASSSTGGDYGYTF,TGTGCCAGCAGTTCGACAGGGGGTGACTATGGCTACACCTTC